The 10 T cell receptor beta chains given below trace back to one sample, sequenced in a study of shared clonotypes between healthy human individuals. Clones were read by immunoSEQ multiplex PCR, and TCRdb kept only the in-frame ones, dropping some. The top ten hold around 13% of the sample, which has under 600,000 clones, approximately 79% seen once. Input material: PBMCs. The receptors here all came from a woman aged 40 to 50 in good health. Some clones in this sample may be carry-over from other donors' samples.

This chain joins TRBV11-3 and TRBJ2-5; D is possibly TRBD2 (6 bases). Trimming cost V 0 bases and J 1 base, with 12 bases left between them. Germline lookup yields CDR1 SGHNT and CDR2 YENEEA. The CDR3 has 16 residues. The CDR3 here is CASSLEGGSGQETQYF. The DNA of the CDR3 is TGTGCCAGCAGCTTAGAAGGTGGTAGCGGCCAAGAGACCCAGTACTTC.

The rearrangement links TRBV28 to TRBJ1-5, with D possibly being TRBD1 (6 bases). The CDR3 is made up of 15 amino acids. Per the germline V gene, CDR1 is MDHEN and CDR2 is SYDVKM. V gave up 7 bases and J gave up 6 bases, with 19 bases separating them. Here the CDR3 DNA reads TGTGCCAGCACTCCACCTCGGGGGGCTGGTCAGCCCCAGCATTTT. As protein: CASTPPRGAGQPQHF. The variable domain in full, with the rest retrieved from reference TRBV28 and TRBJ1-5, is DVKVTQSSRYLVKRTGEKVFLECVQDMDHENMFWYRQDPGLGLRLIYFSYDVKMKEKGDIPEGYSVSREKKERFSLILESASTNQTSMYLCASTPPRGAGQPQHFGDGTRLSIL.

The chain is built from TRBV27 and TRBJ2-7; TRBD2 agrees at 14 bases. CDR3 length: 15 amino acids. With V trimmed by 9 bases and J by 2 bases, 6 bases remained unmatched. Germline V gives CDR1 MNHEY, CDR2 SMNVEV (reference sequence). The DNA of the CDR3 is TGTGCCAGTCGGACTAGCGGGAGGCCTCCCTACGAGCAGTACTTC. This encodes CASRTSGRPPYEQYF.

The chain uses TRBV2 and TRBJ2-3; 7 bases agree with TRBD2. The V and J ends lost 5 bases and 3 bases, in that order; junction bases with no gene match: 8. The CDR3 is 15 amino acids. Germline CDR1 and CDR2: SNHLY and FYNNEI. CDR3 in DNA: TGTGCCAGCAGTCCTCTAGCGGCCGGAACAGATACGCAGTATTTT. As protein: CASSPLAAGTDTQYF.

V is TRBV7-2 and J is TRBJ2-7; D unresolved. The CDR3 loop spans 14 amino acids. Trimming removed 5 bases from V and 2 bases from J, with 13 bases in between. The germline CDR1 and CDR2 sequences are SGHTA and FQGNSA. The CDR3 sequence is CASSPMGITYEQYF. In DNA, the CDR3 is TGTGCCAGCAGCCCTATGGGGATCACCTACGAGCAGTACTTC.

The rearrangement links TRBV7-3 to TRBJ1-2, with D possibly TRBD1 on 5 matching bases. Germline lookup yields CDR1 SGHTA and CDR2 FQGTGA. V lost 5 bases and J lost 1, with 11 bases in between. CDR3 length: 14 residues. The CDR3 DNA reads TGTGCCAGCAGCCCCTTTAGGGGTAACTATGGCTACACCTTC. It is translated as CASSPFRGNYGYTF.

J is TRBJ2-1 and V is TRBV9; D is uncertain. This CDR3 has 13 residues. CDR1 is SGDLS and CDR2 is YYNGEE in the germline V gene. Trimming took 7 bases from V and 6 from J, leaving 14 bases between them. Here the CDR3 reads CASGRSASNEQFF. CDR3 in DNA: TGTGCCAGCGGTAGGTCCGCTAGCAATGAGCAGTTCTTC.

The chain recombines TRBV5-1 with TRBJ2-7; TRBD1 aligns across 8 bases. The germline V gene encodes CDR1 SGHRS and CDR2 YFSETQ. The junction had 8 bases not matched to a gene; V was cut back by 0 bases and J by 0 bases. The CDR3 is made up of 17 amino acids. For the CDR3, the DNA is TGCGCCAGCAGCTTGGCCCCGAGGACAGGGAGCTCCTACGAGCAGTACTTC. Protein product: CASSLAPRTGSSYEQYF. Drawing the rest from reference TRBV5-1 and TRBJ2-7, the complete variable domain is KAGVTQTPRYLIKTRGQQVTLSCSPISGHRSVSWYQQTPGQGLQFLFEYFSETQRNKGNFPGRFSGRQFSNSRSEMNVSTLELGDSALYLCASSLAPRTGSSYEQYFGPGTRLTVT.

This chain links TRBV15 with TRBJ1-5, with D perhaps TRBD1 (5 bases). Germline CDR1 reads LNHNV; CDR2 reads YYDKDF (reference sequence). V was cut by 8 bases and J by 3 bases, with 8 bases left in between. This CDR3 spans 12 amino acids. CDR3 in DNA: TGTGCCACCGGGGGATTCAATCAGCCCCAGCATTTT. Translated: CATGGFNQPQHF.

This clone was counted only a few times. The chain couples TRBV28 to TRBJ1-4; D is uncertain. This CDR3 region has 15 residues. CDR1 MDHEN and CDR2 SYDVKM come from the germline V gene. The germline V and J ends were trimmed by 2 bases and 7 bases, with 14 bases remaining between them. The CDR3 region is CASSLPSGEGEKLFF. CDR3 coding DNA: TGTGCCAGCAGTTTACCCTCTGGGGAGGGTGAAAAACTGTTTTTT.